A selection of T cell receptor beta chains follows, all from one sample in a study of Ad26.COV2.S vaccination and SARS-CoV-2 variants. Generated by immunoSEQ multiplex PCR, the TCRdb table keeps only in-frame clones and is missing some. The table records 350,000 to 500,000 clones, about 90% of them present only once. Source: peripheral blood, taken in a trial of Ad26.COV2.S vaccine versus placebo. The source of these receptors is a person between 18 and 65 years old who received the Ad26.COV2.S COVID-19 vaccine or a placebo. Both conserved end residues are part of each CDR3.

cdr3_aa	v_call	j_call	cdr3_length
CASRTGGSNEKLFF	TRBV28	TRBJ1-4	14
CASSLPGLVNEQFF	TRBV7-3	TRBJ2-1	14
CASSYPSIRTSYNEQFF	TRBV5-5	TRBJ2-1	17
CATSRDRAGHNEQFF	TRBV15	TRBJ2-1	15
CASKGVRTPNQPQHF	TRBV6-5	TRBJ1-5	15
CASTLTSGISQSFFF	TRBV19	TRBJ2-1	15
CAISEGLAGTGETQYF	TRBV10-3	TRBJ2-5	16
CASSRSRSASGANVLTF	TRBV11-2	TRBJ2-6	17
CASSLGASTGYTF	TRBV5-1	TRBJ1-2	13
CASSLEYSSGNTIYF	TRBV7-6	TRBJ1-3	15
CASSLELDTGELFF	TRBV7-2	TRBJ2-2	14
CAISDSVISYEQYF	TRBV10-3	TRBJ2-7	14
CATTDRYQETQYF	TRBV24-1	TRBJ2-5	13
CASRLAVEGTQYF	TRBV2	TRBJ2-5	13
CASPPIGTGGRKAGGADTQYF	TRBV28	TRBJ2-3	21
CASSAGTAEAQYF	TRBV7-2	TRBJ2-5	13
CASSYLGLGTNTEAFF	TRBV6-5	TRBJ1-1	16
CASSKYTGGYSYEQYF	TRBV7-2	TRBJ2-7	16
CASSQGGTNEKLFF	TRBV3-1/TRBV3-2	TRBJ1-4	14
CASSQAGTPQETQYF	TRBV3-1/TRBV3-2	TRBJ2-5	15
CASSLTLVSEQYF	TRBV7-3	TRBJ2-7	13
CAIRPTSGRRTDTQYF	TRBV10-3	TRBJ2-3	16
CASSEYTEAFF	TRBV25-1	TRBJ1-1	11
CASSDRTVYEQYF	TRBV2	TRBJ2-7	13
CASSLVTASNEKLFF	TRBV7-9	TRBJ1-4	15
CASSGAEAFF	TRBV19	TRBJ1-1	10
CASSPGTGEEKLFF	TRBV18	TRBJ1-4	14
CAISWAGINYGYTF	TRBV10-3	TRBJ1-2	14
CASSSVDTQYF	TRBV28	TRBJ2-3	11
CASSPAPQETQYF	TRBV18	TRBJ2-5	13
CASSVAQGGRTGELFF	TRBV9	TRBJ2-2	16
CASSFGTGGAKSYEQYF	TRBV7-9	TRBJ2-7	17